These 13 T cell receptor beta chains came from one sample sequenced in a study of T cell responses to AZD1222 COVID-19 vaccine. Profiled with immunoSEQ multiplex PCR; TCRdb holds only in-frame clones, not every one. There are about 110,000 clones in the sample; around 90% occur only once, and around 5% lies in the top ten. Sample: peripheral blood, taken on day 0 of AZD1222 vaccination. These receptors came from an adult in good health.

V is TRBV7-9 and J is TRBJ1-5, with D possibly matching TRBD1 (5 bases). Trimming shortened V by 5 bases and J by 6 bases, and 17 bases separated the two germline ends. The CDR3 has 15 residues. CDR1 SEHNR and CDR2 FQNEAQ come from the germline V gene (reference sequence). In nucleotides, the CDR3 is TGTGCCAGCAGCCTCGTTAGCGGGGCCTCTCAGCCCCAGCATTTT. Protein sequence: CASSLVSGASQPQHF.

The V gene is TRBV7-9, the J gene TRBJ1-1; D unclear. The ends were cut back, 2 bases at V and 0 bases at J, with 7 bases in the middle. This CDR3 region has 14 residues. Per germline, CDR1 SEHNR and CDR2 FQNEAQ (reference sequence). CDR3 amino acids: CASSLLVLNTEAFF. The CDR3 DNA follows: TGTGCCAGCAGCTTACTAGTTTTGAACACTGAAGCTTTCTTT.

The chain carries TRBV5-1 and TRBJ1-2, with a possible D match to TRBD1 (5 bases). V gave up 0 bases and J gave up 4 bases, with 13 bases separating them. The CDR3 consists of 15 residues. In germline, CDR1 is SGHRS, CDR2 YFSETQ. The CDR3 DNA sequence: TGCGCCAGCAGCTTGGGGTCCAGGGCGGGCTATGGCTACACCTTC. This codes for CASSLGSRAGYGYTF.

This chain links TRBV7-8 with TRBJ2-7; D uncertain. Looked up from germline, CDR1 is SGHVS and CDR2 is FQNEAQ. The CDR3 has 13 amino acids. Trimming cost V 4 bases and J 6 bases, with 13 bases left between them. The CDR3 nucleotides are TGTGCCAGCAGCTCCATAGATCGAAGCGAGCAGTACTTC. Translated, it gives CASSSIDRSEQYF.

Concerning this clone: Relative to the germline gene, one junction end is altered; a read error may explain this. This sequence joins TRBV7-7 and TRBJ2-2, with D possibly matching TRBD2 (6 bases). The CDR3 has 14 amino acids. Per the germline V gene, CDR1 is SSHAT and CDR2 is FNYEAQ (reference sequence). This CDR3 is CASSHGGSTGELFF. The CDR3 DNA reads TGTGCTAGCAGCCACGGAGGGTCCACCGGGGAGCTGTTTTTT.

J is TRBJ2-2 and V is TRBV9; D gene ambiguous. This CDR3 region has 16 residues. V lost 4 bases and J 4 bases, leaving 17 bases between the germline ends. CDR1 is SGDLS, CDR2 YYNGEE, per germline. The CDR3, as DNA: TGTGCCAGCAGCCTTAACCCAAAGGGTTCCACCGGGGAGCTGTTTTTT. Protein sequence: CASSLNPKGSTGELFF.

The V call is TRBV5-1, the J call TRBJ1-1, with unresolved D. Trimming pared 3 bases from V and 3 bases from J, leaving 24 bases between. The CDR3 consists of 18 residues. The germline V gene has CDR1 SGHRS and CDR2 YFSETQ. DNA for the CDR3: TGCGCCAGCAGCTCCCGGAGGGTTGGCCAGCAGGTTGACACTGAAGCTTTCTTT. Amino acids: CASSSRRVGQQVDTEAFF.

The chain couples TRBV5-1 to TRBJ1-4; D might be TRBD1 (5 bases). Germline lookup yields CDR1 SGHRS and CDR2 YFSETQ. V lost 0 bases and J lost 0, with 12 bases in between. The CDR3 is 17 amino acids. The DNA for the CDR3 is TGCGCCAGCAGCTTGGCGGGGGTCGGTGCAACTAATGAAAAACTGTTTTTT. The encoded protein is CASSLAGVGATNEKLFF.

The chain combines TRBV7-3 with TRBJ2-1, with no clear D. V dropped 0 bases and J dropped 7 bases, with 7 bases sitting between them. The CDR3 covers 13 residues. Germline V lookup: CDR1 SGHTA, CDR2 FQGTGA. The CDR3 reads CASSLTRHNEQFF. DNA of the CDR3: TGTGCCAGCAGCTTAACGCGACATAATGAGCAGTTCTTC.

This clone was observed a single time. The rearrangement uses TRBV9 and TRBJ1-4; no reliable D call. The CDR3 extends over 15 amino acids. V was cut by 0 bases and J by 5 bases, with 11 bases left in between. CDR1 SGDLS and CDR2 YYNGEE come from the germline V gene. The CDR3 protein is CASSVGVSYNEKLFF. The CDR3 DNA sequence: TGTGCCAGCAGCGTAGGGGTCAGCTACAATGAAAAACTGTTTTTT.

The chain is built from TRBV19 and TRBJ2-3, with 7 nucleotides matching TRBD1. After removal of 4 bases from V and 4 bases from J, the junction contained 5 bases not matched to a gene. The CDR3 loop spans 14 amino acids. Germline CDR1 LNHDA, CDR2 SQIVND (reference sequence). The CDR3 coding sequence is TGTGCCAGTAGTAACCACAGGGGCCCAGATACGCAGTATTTT. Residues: CASSNHRGPDTQYF.

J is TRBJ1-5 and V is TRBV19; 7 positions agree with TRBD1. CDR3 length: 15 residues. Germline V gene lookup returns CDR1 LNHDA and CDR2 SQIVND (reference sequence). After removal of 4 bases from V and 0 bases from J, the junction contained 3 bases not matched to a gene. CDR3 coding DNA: TGTGCCAGTAGTAGGGACAGTTATAGCAATCAGCCCCAGCATTTT. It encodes CASSRDSYSNQPQHF.

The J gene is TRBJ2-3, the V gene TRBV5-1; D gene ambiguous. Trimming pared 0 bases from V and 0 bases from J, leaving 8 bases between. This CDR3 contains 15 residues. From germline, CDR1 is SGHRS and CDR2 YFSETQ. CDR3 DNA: TGCGCCAGCAGCTTGGAAGGGCCTAGCACAGATACGCAGTATTTT. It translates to CASSLEGPSTDTQYF.